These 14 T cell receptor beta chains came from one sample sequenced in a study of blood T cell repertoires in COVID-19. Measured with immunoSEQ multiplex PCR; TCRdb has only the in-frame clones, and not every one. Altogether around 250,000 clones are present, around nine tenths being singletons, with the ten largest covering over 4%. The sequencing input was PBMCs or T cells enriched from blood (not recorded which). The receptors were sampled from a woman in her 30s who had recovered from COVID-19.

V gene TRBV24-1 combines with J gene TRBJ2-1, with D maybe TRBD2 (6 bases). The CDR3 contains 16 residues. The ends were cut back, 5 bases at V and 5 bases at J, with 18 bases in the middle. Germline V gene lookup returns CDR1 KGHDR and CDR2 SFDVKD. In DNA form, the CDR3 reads TGTGCCACCAGTGGCTCCGGGAGAGGCCTTGACAATGAGCAGTTCTTC. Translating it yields CATSGSGRGLDNEQFF.

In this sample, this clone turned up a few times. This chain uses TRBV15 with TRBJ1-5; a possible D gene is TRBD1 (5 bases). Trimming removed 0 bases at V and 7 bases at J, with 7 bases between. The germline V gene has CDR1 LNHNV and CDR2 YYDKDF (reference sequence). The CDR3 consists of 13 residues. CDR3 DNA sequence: TGTGCCACCAGCAGAGATCGGGGGCAGCCCCAGCATTTT. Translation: CATSRDRGQPQHF. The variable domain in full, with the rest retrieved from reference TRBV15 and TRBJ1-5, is DAMVIQNPRYQVTQFGKPVTLSCSQTLNHNVMYWYQQKSSQAPKLLFHYYDKDFNNEADTPDNFQSRRPNTSFCFLDIRSPGLGDTAMYLCATSRDRGQPQHFGDGTRLSIL.

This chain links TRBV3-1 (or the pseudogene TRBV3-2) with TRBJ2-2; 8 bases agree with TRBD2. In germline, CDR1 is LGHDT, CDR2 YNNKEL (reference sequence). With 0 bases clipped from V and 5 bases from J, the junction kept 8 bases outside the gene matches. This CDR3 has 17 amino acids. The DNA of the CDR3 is TGTGCCAGCAGCCAAGATGGGCTAGCGGGCACTACCGGGGAGCTGTTTTTT. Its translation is CASSQDGLAGTTGELFF.

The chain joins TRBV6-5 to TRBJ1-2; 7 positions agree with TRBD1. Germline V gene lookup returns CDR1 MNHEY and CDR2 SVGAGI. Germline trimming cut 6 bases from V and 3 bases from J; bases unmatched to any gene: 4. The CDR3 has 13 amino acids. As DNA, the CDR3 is TGTGCCAGCAGAAACAGGGGAGACTATGGCTACACCTTC. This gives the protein CASRNRGDYGYTF.

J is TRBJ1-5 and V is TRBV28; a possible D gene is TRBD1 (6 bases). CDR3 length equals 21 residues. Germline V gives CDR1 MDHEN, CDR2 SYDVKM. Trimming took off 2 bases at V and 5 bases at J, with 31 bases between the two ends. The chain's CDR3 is CASSLGWRYIRGAPGDQPQHF. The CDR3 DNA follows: TGTGCCAGCAGTTTAGGGTGGCGATATATCCGGGGGGCCCCGGGCGATCAGCCCCAGCATTTT.

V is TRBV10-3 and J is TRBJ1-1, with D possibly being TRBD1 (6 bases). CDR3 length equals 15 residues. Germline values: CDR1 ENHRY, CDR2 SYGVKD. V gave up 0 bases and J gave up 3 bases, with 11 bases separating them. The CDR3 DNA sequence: TGTGCCATCAGTGAGTCGACAGCAGGGGACACTGAAGCTTTCTTT. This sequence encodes CAISESTAGDTEAFF.

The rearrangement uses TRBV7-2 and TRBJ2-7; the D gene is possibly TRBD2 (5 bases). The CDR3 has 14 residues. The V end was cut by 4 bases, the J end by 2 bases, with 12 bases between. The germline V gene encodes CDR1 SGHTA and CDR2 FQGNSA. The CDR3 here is CASSYLGDPYEQYF. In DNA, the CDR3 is TGTGCCAGCAGCTATTTGGGAGACCCCTACGAGCAGTACTTC. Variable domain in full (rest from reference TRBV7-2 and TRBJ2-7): GAGVSQSPSNKVTEKGKDVELRCDPISGHTALYWYRQSLGQGLEFLIYFQGNSAPDKSGLPSDRFSAERTGGSVSTLTIQRTQQEDSAVYLCASSYLGDPYEQYFGPGTRLTVT.

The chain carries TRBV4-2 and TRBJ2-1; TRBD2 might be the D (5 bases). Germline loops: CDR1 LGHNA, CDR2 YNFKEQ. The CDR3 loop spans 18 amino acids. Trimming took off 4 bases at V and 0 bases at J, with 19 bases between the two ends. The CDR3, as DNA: TGTGCCAGCAGCCCCCCGGGGAGCGGCCCTAGCTCCTACAATGAGCAGTTCTTC. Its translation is CASSPPGSGPSSYNEQFF.

CDR3 loop: CASSHVTGVYEQYF. The CDR3 nucleotides are TGTGCCAGCAGTCATGTCACAGGGGTATACGAGCAGTACTTC. This chain joins TRBV28 and TRBJ2-7; 7 nucleotides line up with TRBD1. After removal of 5 bases from V and 4 bases from J, the junction contained 8 bases not matched to a gene. The CDR3 runs to 14 residues. Germline V CDR1 and CDR2: MDHEN, SYDVKM.

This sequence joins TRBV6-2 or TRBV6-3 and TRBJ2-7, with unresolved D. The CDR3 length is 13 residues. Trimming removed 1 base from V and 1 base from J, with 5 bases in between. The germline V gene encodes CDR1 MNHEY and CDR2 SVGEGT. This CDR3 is CASSYFHSYEQYF. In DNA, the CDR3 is TGTGCCAGCAGTTACTTCCATTCCTACGAGCAGTACTTC.

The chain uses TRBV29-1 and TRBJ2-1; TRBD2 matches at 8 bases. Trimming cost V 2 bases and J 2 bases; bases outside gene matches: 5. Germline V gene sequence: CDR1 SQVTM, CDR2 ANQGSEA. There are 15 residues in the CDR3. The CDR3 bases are TGCAGCGTTGAAAGAATAGCGGGAACCTACAATGAGCAGTTCTTC. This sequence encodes CSVERIAGTYNEQFF.

The CDR3 region has the DNA TGTGCCAGCAGCCCCTTTCCGGCTAGCGAATATTACAATGAGCAGTTCTTC. Amino acids: CASSPFPASEYYNEQFF. The chain is built from TRBV7-9 and TRBJ2-1; D may be TRBD2 (6 bases). The CDR3 has 17 residues. The V gene lost 5 bases and the J gene lost 4 bases, with 21 bases spanning the gap. The germline V gene encodes CDR1 SEHNR and CDR2 FQNEAQ (reference sequence).

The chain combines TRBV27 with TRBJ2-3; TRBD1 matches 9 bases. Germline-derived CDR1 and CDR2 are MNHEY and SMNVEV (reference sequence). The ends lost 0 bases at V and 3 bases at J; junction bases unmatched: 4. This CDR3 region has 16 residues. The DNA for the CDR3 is TGTGCCAGCAGTTTATCGGGACAGGGTAGGACAGATACGCAGTATTTT. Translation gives CASSLSGQGRTDTQYF.

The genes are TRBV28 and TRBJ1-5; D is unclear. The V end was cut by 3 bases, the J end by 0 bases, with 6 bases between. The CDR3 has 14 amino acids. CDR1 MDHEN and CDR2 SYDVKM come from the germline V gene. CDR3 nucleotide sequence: TGTGCCAGCAGTTTTCTGGCTAGCAATCAGCCCCAGCATTTT. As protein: CASSFLASNQPQHF.